This T cell receptor (beta chain) was retrieved from a study of T cells in Graves' hyperthyroidism and ophthalmopathy. Study results and limitations: A model using 13 V-J features told ophthalmopathy apart from stable hyperthyroidism.

Ahead of any ophthalmopathy symptoms, the blood sample was obtained at the first diagnosis of hyperthyroidism. Germline values: CDR1 SGHNT, CDR2 YYREEE (reference sequence). CDR3 length: 16 amino acids. Trimming took 4 bases from V and 6 from J; bases not matched to a gene: 12. TCR beta CDR3 regions were amplified from RNA transcripts. A set of HTBI primers served as the primers for a first-round RT-PCR of the TCR CDR3. TCRdb independently ran MiXCR on the multiplex PCR reads; one entry per CDR3 protein. This table holds more than 250,000 distinct CDR3 sequences, over 12% found once. The table lists this clonotype with a few counts. Its antigen is not identified.

The chain links TRBV5-4 to TRBJ2-1; 8 bases agree with TRBD2. The source is a woman aged 45-65 years with Graves' hyperthyroidism that later progressed to Graves' ophthalmopathy. The sequenced sample consisted of blood. The CDR3 DNA sequence: TGTGCCAGCAGCCCTTTCGGGAGCCGGGGGGGCAATGAGCAGTTCTTC. This gives the protein CASSPFGSRGGNEQFF.